This is a list of T cell receptor beta chains from one sample in a study of blood T cell repertoires in COVID-19. The protocol was immunoSEQ multiplex PCR, while the TCRdb copy is restricted to in-frame clones and leaves out a portion. The table records almost 250,000 clones, 70% to 90% of them present only once. Specimen: PBMCs or T cells enriched from blood (not recorded which). These TCRs come from a woman in her fifties or sixties who had recovered from COVID-19. The CDR3 runs from the conserved cysteine through the conserved F or W. A D gene is named only where the DNA matches it firmly. Only some rows state a clone size, as once, few, many or a class for expanded clones.

D,J,V,size,DNA,CDR3
-,TRBJ2-7,TRBV21-1,-,TGTGCCAGCAGCAACAGGCCGAAATTACCCTACGAGCAGTACTTC,CASSNRPKLPYEQYF
-,TRBJ1-4,TRBV5-6,-,TGTGCCAGCAGCCCCGGAGGGCTGGCCGGGGAAAAACTGTTTTTT,CASSPGGLAGEKLFF
-,TRBJ2-2,TRBV28,once,TGTGCCAGCAGTCGTTCATCCAACCCGAGGGTCACCGGGGAGCTGTTTTTT,CASSRSSNPRVTGELFF
TRBD1,TRBJ2-3,TRBV9,-,TGTGCCAGCAGCGTAGACGGGACAGCCCACACAGATACGCAGTATTTT,CASSVDGTAHTDTQYF
TRBD1,TRBJ1-1,TRBV27,-,TGTGCCAGCAGTCCCGGGACAGGGAACACTGAAGCTTTCTTT,CASSPGTGNTEAFF
TRBD2,TRBJ2-1,TRBV7-2,-,TGTGCCAGCAAAACTAGCGCCGGCTACAATGAGCAGTTCTTC,CASKTSAGYNEQFF
-,TRBJ1-3,TRBV28,-,TGTGCCAGCAGTTCCCCGGGAAACACCATATATTTT,CASSSPGNTIYF
TRBD2,TRBJ2-7,TRBV5-1,-,TGCGCCAGCAGCCAGTTTGGGGGGGACTCCTACGAGCAGTACTTC,CASSQFGGDSYEQYF
-,TRBJ2-3,TRBV27,-,TGTGCCAGCAGTAAACTAGACACAGATACGCAGTATTTT,CASSKLDTDTQYF
TRBD1,TRBJ1-2,TRBV9,-,TGTGCCAGCAGCGGGGGACAGAACTATGGCTACACCTTC,CASSGGQNYGYTF
TRBD1,TRBJ1-2,TRBV19,-,TGTGCCAGTAGACGGACAGGGGGCGACTATGGCTACACCTTC,CASRRTGGDYGYTF
-,TRBJ2-1,TRBV11-3,-,TGTGCCAGCAGCTTAGCGAGCTCCTACAATGAGCAGTTCTTC,CASSLASSYNEQFF
TRBD2,TRBJ2-2,TRBV24-1,-,TGTGCCACCAGTGATATATACGGACTAGCGGGAGGTAGGGGAACCGGGGAGCTGTTTTTT,CATSDIYGLAGGRGTGELFF
-,TRBJ2-3,TRBV28,-,TGTGCCAGCAGTTTATCTTCGGGAGATACGCAGTATTTT,CASSLSSGDTQYF
-,TRBJ1-1,TRBV9,-,TGTGCCAGCAGCCCCCGTGGGAGATCGAACACTGAAGCTTTCTTT,CASSPRGRSNTEAFF
-,TRBJ1-5,TRBV6-2/TRBV6-3,-,TGTGCCAGCAGTTACTACCGGGATAGCAATCAGCCCCAGCATTTT,CASSYYRDSNQPQHF
-,TRBJ2-3,TRBV4-2,-,TGTGCCAGCAGCCAAGATCGGGGGTTTAGGACAGATACGCAGTATTTT,CASSQDRGFRTDTQYF
TRBD1,TRBJ2-3,TRBV27,few,TGTGCCAGCAGTTTAAGGGGACAGGGCAGGAGCGATACGCAGTATTTT,CASSLRGQGRSDTQYF
-,TRBJ2-2,TRBV19,-,TGTGCCAGTAGTATAGATCTTGGCAGAGGAGGTGTCGGGGAGCTGTTTTTT,CASSIDLGRGGVGELFF
TRBD1,TRBJ2-5,TRBV12-3/TRBV12-4,-,TGTGCCAGCACCAAAGGACAGGGAGAGACCCAGTACTTC,CASTKGQGETQYF
TRBD2,TRBJ2-1,TRBV5-1,-,TGCGCCAGCAGCCCAGTAGCGGGATCCAATGAGCAGTTCTTC,CASSPVAGSNEQFF
-,TRBJ1-5,TRBV29-1,once,TGCAGCGTTCAAAATAGCAATCAGCCCCAGCATTTT,CSVQNSNQPQHF
TRBD1,TRBJ2-3,TRBV28,-,TGTGCCAGCAAGGGGGCAGATAGCACAGATACGCAGTATTTT,CASKGADSTDTQYF
-,TRBJ1-6,TRBV5-4,-,TGTGCCAGCAGCTTGGACGGGGGGGGCAATTCACCCCTCCACTTT,CASSLDGGGNSPLHF
TRBD1,TRBJ1-2,TRBV27,-,TGTGCCAGCAGGAAGGGACAGGGGGCCTCAACCTATGGCTACACCTTC,CASRKGQGASTYGYTF
TRBD1,TRBJ1-6,TRBV30,-,TGTGCCTGGAGTGTATCCGGACAGGGGAATTCACCCCTCCACTTT,CAWSVSGQGNSPLHF
TRBD2,TRBJ2-4,TRBV3-1/TRBV3-2,-,TGTGCCAGCAGCTGGACTAGCGGGAGCCCCAAAAACATTCAGTACTTC,CASSWTSGSPKNIQYF
TRBD1,TRBJ2-7,TRBV7-2,-,TGTGCCAGCAGCTTCGACAGGGTGGGCGAGCAGTACTTC,CASSFDRVGEQYF
TRBD2,TRBJ2-7,TRBV5-1,-,TGCGCCAGCCGCCCCGGGGCTAGCGGGGGTTCCTACGAGCAGTACTTC,CASRPGASGGSYEQYF
TRBD2,TRBJ2-1,TRBV4-3,-,TGCGCCAGCAGCCAACGACTAGCGGGGATGGGGGGAAATGAGCAGTTCTTC,CASSQRLAGMGGNEQFF
-,TRBJ1-5,TRBV28,once,TGTGCCAGCAGTGTCAACACAGGAAATCAGCCCCAGCATTTT,CASSVNTGNQPQHF
TRBD2,TRBJ2-4,TRBV5-1,-,TGCGCCAGCAGCCTGACTAGCGGGAGTGTCAAAAACATTCAGTACTTC,CASSLTSGSVKNIQYF
TRBD2,TRBJ2-5,TRBV2,once,TGTGCCAGCCGAGGGACTAGCGGGAGAGGAGAGACCCAGTACTTC,CASRGTSGRGETQYF
-,TRBJ2-7,TRBV11-2,few,TGTGCCAGCAGCTTAACCAGGGGTAGCTACGAGCAGTACTTC,CASSLTRGSYEQYF
TRBD2,TRBJ2-1,TRBV28,once,TGTGCCAGCAGCCCGGGAGGGCCTTTTGAGCAGTTCTTC,CASSPGGPFEQFF
TRBD1,TRBJ1-1,TRBV2,-,TGTGCCAGCAGTGAACAGGGGGTTCTTGCTGAAGCTTTCTTT,CASSEQGVLAEAFF
-,TRBJ2-6,TRBV5-1,once,TGCGCCAGCAGCTTGACACCTTCTGGGGCCAACGTCCTGACTTTC,CASSLTPSGANVLTF
-,TRBJ1-1,TRBV18,-,TGTGCCAGCTCACCAGCAACAGTGAACACTGAAGCTTTCTTT,CASSPATVNTEAFF
-,TRBJ1-2,TRBV28,-,TGTGCCAGCAGTACGCCGGGGCTTATAAAACAGGGCTCGGCTATAGGTGGCTACACCTTC,CASSTPGLIKQGSAIGGYTF
TRBD2,TRBJ2-2,TRBV3-1/TRBV3-2,-,TGTGCCAGCAGCCTCCCTTCGGCCAGTCGAGGACTAGCGGCCACCGGGGAGCTGTTTTTT,CASSLPSASRGLAATGELFF
-,TRBJ1-2,TRBV12-5,-,TGTGCTAGTGGGCGGGGTGGGGCGCTTGGCTACACCTTC,CASGRGGALGYTF
-,TRBJ2-5,TRBV30,-,TGTGCCTGGAGTGGCGGGATGAAGACCCAGTACTTC,CAWSGGMKTQYF
-,TRBJ1-5,TRBV27,-,TGTGCCAGCAAATCAGGGTCGAACAATCAGCCCCAGCATTTT,CASKSGSNNQPQHF
-,TRBJ1-1,TRBV9,-,TGTGCCAGCAGTAGACAGGCCGGCACTGAAGCTTTCTTT,CASSRQAGTEAFF
-,TRBJ1-3,TRBV5-1,-,TGCGCCAGCAGCCCGGACTCAGGCTCTGGAAACACCATATATTTT,CASSPDSGSGNTIYF
TRBD1,TRBJ1-2,TRBV18,-,TGTGCCAGCTCACCCGGGACAGGGGGATGCTACACCTTC,CASSPGTGGCYTF
-,TRBJ2-3,TRBV4-2,-,TGTGCCAGCAGCCACGGCACACTAGCTCCCACAGATACGCAGTATTTT,CASSHGTLAPTDTQYF
-,TRBJ1-1,TRBV18,-,TGTGCCAGCTCACCAGGGGGGGATTCGCTTGGCACTGAAGCTTTCTTT,CASSPGGDSLGTEAFF
TRBD1,TRBJ2-1,TRBV6-5,-,TGTGCCAGCAGCCCCGTGACAGGGGGCTATGAGCAGTTCTTC,CASSPVTGGYEQFF
TRBD2,TRBJ2-1,TRBV7-3,-,TGTGCCAGCAGCTTAGGATATGCGGGAGTAAATGAGCAGTTCTTC,CASSLGYAGVNEQFF
TRBD1,TRBJ2-2,TRBV5-1,-,TGCGCCAGCAGCTTGCGACAGGGGACGACCGGGGAGCTGTTTTTT,CASSLRQGTTGELFF
-,TRBJ2-7,TRBV27,-,TGTGCCAGCAGTTACGGACACAGCTACGAGCAGTACTTC,CASSYGHSYEQYF
-,TRBJ1-5,TRBV2,-,TGTGCCAGCAGGACAGAAGCCATACAGCCCCAGCATTTT,CASRTEAIQPQHF
TRBD2,TRBJ2-5,TRBV5-1,-,TGCGCCAGCAGCGAAAACCAAGCGGGACCAGAGACCCAGTACTTC,CASSENQAGPETQYF
-,TRBJ1-3,TRBV6-5,-,TGTGCCAGCAGTTATCAACAGGGATCCTCAGGAAACACCATATATTTT,CASSYQQGSSGNTIYF